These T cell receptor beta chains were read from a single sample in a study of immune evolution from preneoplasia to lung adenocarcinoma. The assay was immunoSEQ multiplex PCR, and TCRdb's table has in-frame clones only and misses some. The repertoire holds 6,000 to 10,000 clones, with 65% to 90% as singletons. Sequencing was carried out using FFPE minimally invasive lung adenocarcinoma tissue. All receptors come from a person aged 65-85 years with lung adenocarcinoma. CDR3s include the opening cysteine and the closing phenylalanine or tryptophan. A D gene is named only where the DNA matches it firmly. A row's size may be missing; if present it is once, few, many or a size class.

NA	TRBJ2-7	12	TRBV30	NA	CAWSDISYEQYF	TGTGCCTGGAGTGACATTTCCTACGAGCAGTACTTC
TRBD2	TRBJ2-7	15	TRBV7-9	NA	CASSLAGTIRYEQYF	TGTGCCAGCAGCTTAGCCGGGACTATACGCTACGAGCAGTACTTC
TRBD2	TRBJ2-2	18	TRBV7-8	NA	CASKLVPKGLADTGELFF	TGTGCCAGCAAACTTGTTCCCAAAGGACTAGCGGATACCGGGGAGCTGTTTTTT
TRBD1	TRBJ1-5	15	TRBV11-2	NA	CASSLDRAGSQPQHF	TGTGCCAGCAGCCTAGACAGGGCGGGGAGTCAGCCCCAGCATTTT
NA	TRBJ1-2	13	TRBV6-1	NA	CASRWGAGYGYTF	TGTGCCAGCAGGTGGGGGGCAGGTTATGGCTACACCTTC
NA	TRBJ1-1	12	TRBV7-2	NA	CASTLGETEAFF	TGTGCCAGCACCCTAGGGGAGACAGAAGCTTTCTTT
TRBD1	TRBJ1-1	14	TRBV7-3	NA	CASSELAGGTEAFF	TGTGCCAGCAGCGAACTAGCAGGGGGAACTGAAGCTTTCTTT
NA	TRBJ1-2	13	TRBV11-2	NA	CASSSNRDYGYTF	TGTGCCAGCAGCTCAAACAGGGACTATGGCTACACCTTC
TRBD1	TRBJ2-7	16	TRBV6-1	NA	CASSEIPDRPNYEQYF	TGTGCCAGCAGTGAAATCCCGGACAGGCCGAACTACGAGCAGTACTTC
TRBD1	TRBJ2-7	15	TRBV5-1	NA	CASSLQGQGTYEQYF	TGCGCCAGCAGCTTGCAGGGACAGGGGACATACGAGCAGTACTTC
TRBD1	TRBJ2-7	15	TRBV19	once	CASSSQGVSSYEQYF	TGTGCCAGTAGTTCTCAGGGGGTTAGCTCCTACGAGCAGTACTTC
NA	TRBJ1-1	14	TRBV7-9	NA	CASSLEGLGTEAFF	TGTGCCAGCAGCTTAGAAGGGCTGGGCACTGAAGCTTTCTTT
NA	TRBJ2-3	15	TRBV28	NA	CASSSFDRSTDTQYF	TGTGCCAGCAGTTCCTTCGACAGGAGCACAGATACGCAGTATTTT
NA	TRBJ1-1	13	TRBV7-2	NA	CASSWNIYTEAFF	TGTGCCAGCAGCTGGAACATCTACACTGAAGCTTTCTTT
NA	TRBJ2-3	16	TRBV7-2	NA	CASSLDRGGPADTQYF	TGTGCCAGCAGCTTAGATCGTGGGGGGCCCGCAGATACGCAGTATTTT
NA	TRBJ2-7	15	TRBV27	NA	CASSLRQGRGWGQYF	TGTGCCAGCAGTTTACGGCAGGGGCGTGGGTGGGGGCAGTACTTC
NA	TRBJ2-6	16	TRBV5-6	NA	CASSLVGRTGANVLTF	TGTGCCAGCAGCTTGGTAGGGAGAACTGGGGCCAACGTCCTGACTTTC
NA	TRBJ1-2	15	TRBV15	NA	CATSVSVGNYVGYTF	TGTGCCACCAGCGTTTCTGTCGGTAACTATGTGGGCTACACCTTC
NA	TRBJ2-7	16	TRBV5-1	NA	CASSPVFKGTDYEQYF	TGCGCCAGCAGCCCCGTCTTCAAAGGGACGGACTACGAGCAGTACTTC
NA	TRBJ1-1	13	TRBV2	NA	CASSEAGDTEAFF	TGTGCCAGCAGTGAAGCAGGGGACACTGAAGCTTTCTTT
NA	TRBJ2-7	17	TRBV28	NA	CASSLWTDSRGVIEQYF	TGTGCCAGCAGTTTATGGACAGACTCCCGGGGTGTGATAGAGCAGTACTTC
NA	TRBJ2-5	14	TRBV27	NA	CASSVSRAQETQYF	TGTGCCAGCAGTGTGAGTAGGGCGCAAGAGACCCAGTACTTC
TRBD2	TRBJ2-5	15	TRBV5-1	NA	CASSRLAGGQETQYF	TGCGCCAGCAGCAGACTAGCGGGGGGACAAGAGACCCAGTACTTC
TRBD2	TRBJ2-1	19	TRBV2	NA	CASSPTPGLAGGYYNEQFF	TGTGCCAGCAGTCCGACACCGGGACTAGCGGGGGGTTATTACAATGAGCAGTTCTTC
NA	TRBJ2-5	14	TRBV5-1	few	CASSLAGAYETQYF	TGCGCCAGCAGCTTGGCAGGGGCGTACGAGACCCAGTACTTC
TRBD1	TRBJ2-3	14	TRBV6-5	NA	CASKPGQSTDTQYF	TGTGCCAGCAAGCCGGGACAGAGCACAGATACGCAGTATTTT
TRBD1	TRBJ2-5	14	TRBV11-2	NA	CASSLGTVQETQYF	TGTGCCAGCAGCTTGGGGACAGTCCAAGAGACCCAGTACTTC
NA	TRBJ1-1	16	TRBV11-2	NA	CASSLGVRRKNTEAFF	TGTGCCAGCAGCTTAGGGGTACGACGGAAGAACACTGAAGCTTTCTTT
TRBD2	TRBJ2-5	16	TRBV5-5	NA	CASSLEAAGGRETQYF	TGTGCCAGCAGCTTGGAGGCCGCGGGGGGTAGGGAGACCCAGTACTTC
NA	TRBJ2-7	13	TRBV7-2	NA	CASSANRGYEQYF	TGTGCCAGCAGCGCTAATAGGGGCTACGAGCAGTACTTC
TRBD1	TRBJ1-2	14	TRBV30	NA	CAWRDRDRGIGYTF	TGTGCCTGGAGGGATCGGGACAGGGGGATAGGCTACACCTTC
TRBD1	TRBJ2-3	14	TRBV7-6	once	CASSLQGAADTQYF	TGTGCCAGCAGCTTGCAGGGGGCCGCAGATACGCAGTATTTT
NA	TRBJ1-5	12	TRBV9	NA	CASSVSNQPQHF	TGTGCCAGCAGCGTGAGCAATCAGCCCCAGCATTTT
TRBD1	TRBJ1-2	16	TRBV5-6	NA	CASSDRVTQGRYGYTF	TGTGCCAGCAGCGACCGGGTGACACAGGGGAGGTATGGCTACACCTTC
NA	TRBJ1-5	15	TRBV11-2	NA	CASSLNAGSNQPQHF	TGTGCCAGCAGCTTAAATGCGGGAAGCAATCAGCCCCAGCATTTT
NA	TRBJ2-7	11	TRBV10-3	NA	CAIAASYEQYF	TGTGCCATTGCAGCATCCTACGAGCAGTACTTC
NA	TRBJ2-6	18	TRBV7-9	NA	CASSDALDGSSGANVLTF	TGTGCCAGCAGCGACGCATTGGACGGGAGCTCTGGGGCCAACGTCCTGACTTTC